These 32 T cell receptor beta chains originate from one sample sequenced in a study of T cell changes during pregnancy in multiple sclerosis. Using immunoSEQ multiplex PCR, the repertoire was profiled, and TCRdb retains in-frame clones only, with some absent. The sample has about 72,000 clones; about 89% are singletons. This specimen was peripheral blood, taken in the second trimester of pregnancy. The receptor source for this set is a female donor with multiple sclerosis, enrolled in a pregnancy study.

V usage is TRBV27 and J usage is TRBJ1-5; D is unclear. This CDR3 contains 16 residues. Germline V gene sequence: CDR1 MNHEY, CDR2 SMNVEV (reference sequence). The V end lost 0 bases, the J end lost 0 bases, and 9 bases lay between the germline ends. In DNA form, the CDR3 reads TGTGCCAGCAGTTTATCAGTACGGTATAGCAATCAGCCCCAGCATTTT. This encodes CASSLSVRYSNQPQHF.

V is TRBV7-9 and J is TRBJ2-4; D call uncertain. The germline V gene encodes CDR1 SEHNR and CDR2 FQNEAQ (reference sequence). The length of the CDR3 is 14 residues. V gave up 3 bases and J gave up 2 bases, with 8 bases separating them. The CDR3 sequence is CASSFSETKNIQYF. The CDR3, as DNA: TGTGCCAGCAGCTTTTCAGAAACCAAAAACATTCAGTACTTC.

The rearrangement uses TRBV13 and TRBJ2-7; 7 bases map to TRBD1. CDR1 is PRHDT and CDR2 is FYEKMQ in the germline V gene (reference sequence). This CDR3 region has 15 residues. Trimming at V came to 4 bases and at J to 5 bases, leaving 11 bases not matched to a gene. The CDR3 loop reads CASSYDRQGHNEQYF. Written as DNA, the CDR3 is TGTGCCAGCAGCTACGATAGACAGGGCCACAACGAGCAGTACTTC.

This clone was found once. The chain employs TRBV10-3 and TRBJ1-1; 7 nucleotides align to TRBD1. V was pared by 5 bases and J by 3 bases, with 3 bases of the junction left unmatched. The CDR3 extends over 13 amino acids. From germline, CDR1 is ENHRY and CDR2 SYGVKD. The CDR3 bases are TGTGCCATCAGTATAGACAGGGACACTGAAGCTTTCTTT. Encoded protein: CAISIDRDTEAFF.

This clone has a single count. This rearrangement joins TRBV14 to TRBJ1-4; TRBD1 agrees at 7 bases. With 0 bases clipped from V and 8 bases from J, the junction kept 6 bases outside the gene matches. The CDR3 spans 15 residues. CDR1 is SGHDN and CDR2 is FVKESK in the germline V gene. CDR3 DNA sequence: TGTGCCAGCAGCCAAGATTGGACAGGACCGGAAAAACTGTTTTTT. This gives the protein CASSQDWTGPEKLFF.

This sequence joins TRBV13 and TRBJ2-1, with 11 bases that match TRBD2. J gave up 7 bases and V 3 bases, and 11 bases lay outside the gene matches. The CDR3 consists of 17 residues. Germline lookup yields CDR1 PRHDT and CDR2 FYEKMQ (reference sequence). CDR3 DNA sequence: TGTGCCAGCAGCTTCCCTGTTTTAGCGGGGGGGCAGAATGAGCAGTTCTTC. It yields the protein CASSFPVLAGGQNEQFF.

The chain employs TRBV15 and TRBJ2-6, with D tentatively TRBD1 (5 bases). The germline V gene has CDR1 LNHNV and CDR2 YYDKDF (reference sequence). V was clipped by 0 bases and J by 4 bases, with 7 bases between them. The CDR3 is 15 amino acids. The CDR3 nucleotides read TGTGCCACCAGCAGAGAATGGGGCGGGGCCAACGTCCTGACTTTC. As protein: CATSREWGGANVLTF.

V usage is TRBV19 and J usage is TRBJ2-3, with D maybe TRBD2 (5 bases). Trimming pared 2 bases from V and 8 bases from J, leaving 14 bases between. The CDR3 is 14 amino acids. CDR1 LNHDA and CDR2 SQIVND come from the germline V gene (reference sequence). The CDR3 loop reads CASSISVDSGTQYF. Here the CDR3 DNA reads TGTGCCAGTAGTATATCCGTGGACTCGGGTACGCAGTATTTT.

The V call is TRBV6-1, the J call TRBJ2-3, with a possible D match to TRBD1 (6 bases). The germline V gene encodes CDR1 MNHNS and CDR2 SASEGT. This CDR3 is built from 17 residues. Between the trimmed V and J ends, which lost 0 bases and 0 bases, there was a span of 13 bases. The CDR3 reads CASSEARTVISTDTQYF. DNA for the CDR3: TGTGCCAGCAGTGAAGCCAGGACAGTTATCAGCACAGATACGCAGTATTTT.

For the CDR3, the DNA is TGTGCCAGCAGTTATAGTCAGGGGTACGAGCAGTACTTC. Protein product: CASSYSQGYEQYF. This chain links TRBV27 with TRBJ2-7, with D perhaps TRBD1 (6 bases). This CDR3 has 13 amino acids. V was cut by 4 bases and J by 4 bases, with 11 bases left in between. Germline CDR1 and CDR2: MNHEY and SMNVEV (reference sequence).

The J gene is TRBJ1-2, the V gene TRBV7-2; tentative D call: TRBD1 (6 bases). Germline-derived CDR1 and CDR2 are SGHTA and FQGNSA. V was trimmed by 5 bases and J by 3 bases, leaving 13 bases between them. The CDR3 has 14 amino acids. The CDR3 DNA is TGTGCCAGCAGCCCTGGGGGCGGGCACTATGGCTACACCTTC. Translation gives CASSPGGGHYGYTF.

The CDR3 nucleotides are TGTGCCAGTAGTGGGGAGCGGGGGCTCCTTAATGAGCAGTTCTTC. This encodes CASSGERGLLNEQFF. The chain has TRBV19 and TRBJ2-1, with 8 nucleotides matching TRBD2. CDR3 size: 15 residues. Per the germline V gene, CDR1 is LNHDA and CDR2 is SQIVND (reference sequence). V was clipped by 5 bases and J by 7 bases; unmatched bases: 10.

The J gene is TRBJ1-6, the V gene TRBV7-3; tentative D call: TRBD1 (5 bases). The length of the CDR3 is 13 residues. Trimming removed 4 bases at V and 9 bases at J, with 10 bases between. Germline V lookup: CDR1 SGHTA, CDR2 FQGTGA. The CDR3 region is CASSSLGGSPLHF. In nucleotides, the CDR3 is TGTGCCAGCAGCTCCCTCGGGGGTTCACCCCTCCACTTT.

Comments on this clone: The germline gene is not matched at one end of the junction; a read error may be the cause. The gene calls are TRBV6-5 and TRBJ1-6; the D is unclear. CDR1 and CDR2 (germline): MNHEY, SVGAGI. The CDR3 spans 11 residues. The CDR3 nucleotides are TGTGCCAGCAGTTCAGGACTGCGGTTAACCTTT. Its translation is CASSSGLRLTF.

This clone was picked up a small number of times. This chain connects TRBV19 to TRBJ1-1, with D possibly being TRBD1 (5 bases). CDR1 is LNHDA, CDR2 SQIVND, per germline (reference sequence). The V gene lost 4 bases and the J gene lost 6 bases, with 15 bases spanning the gap. The CDR3 extends over 14 amino acids. The CDR3 sequence is CASSSLSGSAEAFF. CDR3 sequence (DNA): TGTGCCAGTAGTAGCCTCTCAGGGTCCGCTGAAGCTTTCTTT.

The chain couples TRBV4-3 to TRBJ2-2; 12 nucleotides match TRBD2. V trimming: 4 bases; J trimming: 7 bases; junction bases outside the gene matches: 1. This CDR3 spans 14 amino acids. Germline CDR1 is LGHNA and CDR2 is YSLEER. CDR3 nucleotide sequence: TGCGCCAGCAGCCCGGGACTAGCGGGCGGGGAGCTGTTTTTT. It codes for CASSPGLAGGELFF.

This chain uses TRBV9 with TRBJ2-1; 11 bases line up with TRBD2. The V gene end was trimmed by 4 bases and the J gene end by 3 bases; junction bases not matched to a gene: 3. The CDR3 length is 15 residues. CDR1 SGDLS and CDR2 YYNGEE come from the germline V gene. The CDR3 nucleotides are TGTGCCAGCAGCTTGCTAGCGGGGGGCTACAATGAGCAGTTCTTC. This gives the protein CASSLLAGGYNEQFF.

This chain links TRBV15 with TRBJ2-6; a weak D match, TRBD1 (6 bases). The CDR3 spans 15 residues. The germline CDR1 and CDR2 sequences are LNHNV and YYDKDF (reference sequence). Between the trimmed V and J ends, which lost 8 bases and 0 bases, there was a span of 11 bases. CDR3 bases: TGTGCCACCTCACAGGGCAGCTCTGGGGCCAACGTCCTGACTTTC. It yields the protein CATSQGSSGANVLTF.

V gene TRBV6-1 combines with J gene TRBJ2-4; tentative D call: TRBD2 (6 bases). The V gene lost 4 bases and the J gene lost 9 bases, with 13 bases spanning the gap. The germline V gene encodes CDR1 MNHNS and CDR2 SASEGT. CDR3 length equals 13 residues. The CDR3 loop is CASSGEVLGIQYF. CDR3 nucleotide sequence: TGTGCCAGCAGTGGGGAGGTCCTGGGCATTCAGTACTTC.

The V gene is TRBV5-1, the J gene TRBJ2-3; D possibly corresponds to TRBD2 (5 bases). V lost 4 bases and J lost 13, with 13 bases in between. In germline, CDR1 is SGHRS, CDR2 YFSETQ. The CDR3 is 11 amino acids. The chain's CDR3 is CASSHMEEKYF. The CDR3 DNA is TGCGCCAGCAGCCACATGGAGGAGAAGTATTTT.

The V and J genes are TRBV4-1 and TRBJ1-5; 7 bases are a match to TRBD1. The V and J ends lost 4 bases and 3 bases, in that order; junction bases with no gene match: 6. Germline V lookup: CDR1 MGHRA, CDR2 YSYEKL. The CDR3 length is 15 residues. CDR3 DNA sequence: TGCGCCAGCAGCCTTCAGGGGGTCCACAATCAGCCCCAGCATTTT. This sequence encodes CASSLQGVHNQPQHF.

This clone was observed once. The chain has TRBV7-3 and TRBJ2-3, with D uncertain. Germline CDR1 reads SGHTA; CDR2 reads FQGTGA. Trimming shortened V by 1 base and J by 0 bases, and 8 bases separated the two germline ends. The CDR3 spans 15 residues. The CDR3 region is CASSLNSLSTDTQYF. The CDR3 nucleotides read TGTGCCAGCAGCTTAAATTCTCTAAGCACAGATACGCAGTATTTT.

The chain couples TRBV7-9 to TRBJ2-7; D possibly corresponds to TRBD2 (6 bases). The germline gives CDR1 SEHNR, CDR2 FQNEAQ (reference sequence). The germline V and J ends were trimmed by 2 bases and 1 base, with 9 bases remaining between them. The CDR3 loop spans 14 amino acids. This chain's CDR3 is CASSLNGGSYEQYF. CDR3 sequence (DNA): TGTGCCAGCAGCTTAAACGGGGGATCCTACGAGCAGTACTTC.

The chain links TRBV10-3 to TRBJ1-2; the D gene is possibly TRBD1 (5 bases). V was clipped by 2 bases and J by 6 bases, with 7 bases between them. The CDR3 is 12 amino acids. Germline CDR1 ENHRY, CDR2 SYGVKD. CDR3 nucleotide sequence: TGTGCCATCAGTGAGCGGGGGGATGGCTACACCTTC. Protein sequence: CAISERGDGYTF.

The chain joins TRBV11-1 to TRBJ1-6; 7 positions match TRBD1. V gave up 4 bases and J gave up 9 bases; unmatched junction bases: 3. This CDR3 is 13 amino acids long. Germline V lookup: CDR1 SGHAT, CDR2 FQDESV (reference sequence). The CDR3 DNA reads as TGTGCCAGCAGCTGGGACAGAACTTCACCCCTCCACTTT. Its protein product is CASSWDRTSPLHF. The full variable domain, in which reference TRBV11-1 and TRBJ1-6 provide the parts outside the CDR3, is EAEVAQSPRYKITEKSQAVAFWCDPISGHATLYWYRQILGQGPELLVQFQDESVVDDSQLPKDRFSAERLKGVDSTLKIQPAELGDSAMYLCASSWDRTSPLHFGNGTRLTVT.

This chain links TRBV21-1 with TRBJ1-5; the D segment call TRBD1 is taken from the table without a DNA check. TRBV21-1 constitutes a pseudogene. The CDR3 has 15 residues. CDR3 sequence: CASGLQLYSNQPQHF. The CDR3 region has the DNA TGTGCCAGCGGATTACAGCTTTATAGCAATCAGCCCCAGCATTTT.

To note about this clone: The junction shows a germline mismatch at one end, possibly a read error. V gene TRBV6-5 combines with J gene TRBJ1-2; 8 nucleotides agree with TRBD1. This CDR3 is built from 13 residues. CDR1 MNHEY and CDR2 SVGAGI come from the germline V gene. DNA for the CDR3: TGTGTCAGCAGCGGACAGGGTCGGGTCGGCTACACCTTC. It is translated as CVSSGQGRVGYTF.

The J gene is TRBJ1-2, the V gene TRBV9, with 12 bases lining up with TRBD1. This CDR3 has 15 amino acids. V shed 0 bases and J 7 bases; nucleotides not matched to a gene: 4. Per the germline V gene, CDR1 is SGDLS and CDR2 is YYNGEE. The DNA for the CDR3 is TGTGCCAGCAGCGTAGGGGGACAGGGGGCTGTTGGCTACACCTTC. Translated: CASSVGGQGAVGYTF.

The chain has TRBV7-2 and TRBJ2-7; no reliable D call. Between the trimmed V and J ends, which lost 5 bases and 4 bases, there was a span of 6 bases. CDR1 SGHTA and CDR2 FQGNSA come from the germline V gene. CDR3 size: 11 residues. The CDR3 loop reads CASSLFYEQYF. The CDR3 DNA follows: TGTGCCAGCAGCCTCTTTTACGAGCAGTACTTC. The variable domain in full, with the rest retrieved from reference TRBV7-2 and TRBJ2-7, is GAGVSQSPSNKVTEKGKDVELRCDPISGHTALYWYRQSLGQGLEFLIYFQGNSAPDKSGLPSDRFSAERTGGSVSTLTIQRTQQEDSAVYLCASSLFYEQYFGPGTRLTVT.

This clone was found once. The CDR3 is CASSPGSANEKLFF. CDR3 DNA: TGTGCCAGCAGCCCCGGGTCGGCTAATGAAAAACTGTTTTTT. V usage is TRBV9 and J usage is TRBJ1-4; D is unresolved. The V gene lost 4 bases and the J gene lost 3 bases, with 10 bases spanning the gap. CDR1 and CDR2 (germline): SGDLS, YYNGEE. The CDR3 consists of 14 residues.

This clone has only one observation. This sequence joins TRBV7-3 and TRBJ2-3, with D possibly being TRBD2 (5 bases). The ends were cut back, 3 bases at V and 6 bases at J, with 10 bases in the middle. The CDR3 loop spans 13 amino acids. CDR1 is SGHTA and CDR2 is FQGTGA in the germline V gene. The CDR3 reads CASSFTRDDTQYF. DNA for the CDR3: TGTGCCAGCAGCTTTACGAGGGATGATACGCAGTATTTT.

The sample holds one count of this clone. The chain joins TRBV6-6 to TRBJ1-5; 9 nucleotides agree with TRBD1. Per germline, CDR1 MNHNY and CDR2 SVGAGI (reference sequence). The J segment lost 2 bases and the V segment lost 5 bases, leaving 7 bases of the junction unmatched. The CDR3 runs 16 residues. CDR3 bases: TGTGCCAGCAGTCCTCGACAGGGGGTGGGCAATCAGCCCCAGCATTTT. Translation gives CASSPRQGVGNQPQHF.